This TCR beta chain was obtained from a study of cytomegalovirus exposure and HLA in healthy donors. Data came from immunoSEQ multiplex PCR; TCRdb stores just in-frame clones and leaves some out. The sample includes 110,000 or so clones, approximately 81% of them seen just once. The germline CDR1 and CDR2 sequences are SGDLS and YYNGEE. There are 17 residues in the CDR3. The trim removed 4 bases at V and 3 bases at J, leaving 6 bases unmatched. The receptor comes from a woman aged 25-40 years in good health and CMV-seronegative. This rearrangement joins TRBV9 to TRBJ1-6; TRBD1 matches 11 bases. Material: PBMCs. The CDR3, as DNA: TGTGCCAGCAGCTCACGGACAGGGGGCAACTATAATTCACCCCTCCACTTT. Translation: CASSSRTGGNYNSPLHF. Variable domain in full (rest from reference TRBV9 and TRBJ1-6): DSGVTQTPKHLITATGQRVTLRCSPRSGDLSVYWYQQSLDQGLQFLIQYYNGEERAKGNILERFSAQQFPDLHSELNLSSLELGDSALYFCASSSRTGGNYNSPLHFGNGTRLTVT.